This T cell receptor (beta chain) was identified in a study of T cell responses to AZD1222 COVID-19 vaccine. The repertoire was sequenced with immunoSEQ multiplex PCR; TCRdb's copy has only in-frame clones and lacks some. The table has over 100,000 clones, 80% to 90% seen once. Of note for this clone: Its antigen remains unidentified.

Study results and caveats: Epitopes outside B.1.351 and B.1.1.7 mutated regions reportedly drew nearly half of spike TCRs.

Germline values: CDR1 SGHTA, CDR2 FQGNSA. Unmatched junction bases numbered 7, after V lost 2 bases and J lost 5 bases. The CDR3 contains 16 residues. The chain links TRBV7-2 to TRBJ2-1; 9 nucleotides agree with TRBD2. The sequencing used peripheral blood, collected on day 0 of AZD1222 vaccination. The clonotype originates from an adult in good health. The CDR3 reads CASSLKIAGDNNEQFF. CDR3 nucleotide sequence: TGTGCCAGCAGCTTAAAAATAGCGGGAGACAACAATGAGCAGTTCTTC. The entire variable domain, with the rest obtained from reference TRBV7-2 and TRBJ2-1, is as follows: GAGVSQSPSNKVTEKGKDVELRCDPISGHTALYWYRQSLGQGLEFLIYFQGNSAPDKSGLPSDRFSAERTGGSVSTLTIQRTQQEDSAVYLCASSLKIAGDNNEQFFGPGTRLTVL.